This note documents a single T cell receptor (beta chain) sequence. The antigen is not known. Trimming cost V 8 bases and J 2 bases, with 19 bases left between them. Germline CDR1 and CDR2: SGHAT and FQNNGV. CDR3 length: 16 residues. The PCR used 60 Vbeta and 13 Jbeta primers. TCRdb's copy holds only in-frame clones and misses some; the assay was immunoSEQ multiplex PCR. The repertoire holds 200,000 to 300,000 clones, with around 81% as singletons. This specimen belongs to a study of cytomegalovirus exposure and HLA in healthy donors. The study, taken as a whole, reports: As immune exposure information, only CMV serostatus was available.

The V call is TRBV11-2, the J call TRBJ2-1; possible D gene TRBD2, 7 bases. This receptor was obtained from a woman aged 55-70 years in good health and CMV-seropositive. Material: PBMCs. CDR3 region: CASSRTAGTTYNEQFF. For the CDR3, the DNA is TGTGCCAGCTCCCGGACAGCGGGAACAACCTACAATGAGCAGTTCTTC.